This note documents a single T cell receptor (beta chain) sequence. There is no known antigen for this receptor. There are no base qualities to consult, and no much larger clone falls within one base. This entry is derived from a study of T cell changes during pregnancy in multiple sclerosis (dated by TCRdb to between 2017 and 2020). General notes on the study: Changes in the T cell repertoire over the course of pregnancy were examined in this study in women with multiple sclerosis.

To prepare the library, the immunoSEQ multiplex PCR assay was applied. TCRdb took this table from immuneACCESS and kept in-frame rearrangements with V and J called. Such tables lack part of the clones; where checked against another copy, unresolved V genes explain under half of the gap, and the rest is unexplained. Counted in this sample were roughly 60,000 clones; 90% of them appeared once. Roughly 2.2% of the sample comes from the top ten. For this chain, trimming is 9 bases at the V end and 5 bases at the J end, and the number of junction bases without a gene match is 6. The germline V gene encodes CDR1 SGHRS and CDR2 YFSETQ. The CDR3, from cysteine to phenylalanine, totals 13 residues. Of all the DNA, just the CDR3 is kept, 39 bases in frame from base 1.

The sequence joins TRBV5-1 to TRBJ2-2, with 8 middle bases fitting TRBD2. The receptor's source is a female donor in good health, enrolled as a control in a pregnancy study. Sequencing used peripheral blood, obtained in the second trimester of pregnancy. The sequenced DNA: TGCGCCACTCCCGGGGGGGGGACCGGGGAGCTGTTTTTT. Its product reads: CATPGGGTGELFF. Full variable domain (CDR3 extended with the reference TRBV5-1 and TRBJ2-2 proteins): KAGVTQTPRYLIKTRGQQVTLSCSPISGHRSVSWYQQTPGQGLQFLFEYFSETQRNKGNFPGRFSGRQFSNSRSEMNVSTLELGDSALYLCATPGGGTGELFFGEGSRLTVL.